The source of this TCR beta chain is a study of CD8 T cells in Susac syndrome. Per the germline V gene, CDR1 is LGHNA and CDR2 is YSLEER. The CDR3 runs to 16 residues. J was trimmed by 2 bases and V by 3 bases; bases with no gene match: 10. RNA was extracted with the RNeasy kit, and a quantity of about 0.45 to 1 ug was reverse transcribed using random hexamers. From the immunoSEQ multiplex PCR reads, TCRdb called clonotypes with MiXCR, one entry per CDR3 protein. The data contain under 150,000 distinct CDR3 sequences, around 91% of them singletons. The sequencing input was CD8+ T cells from PBMCs. The chain couples TRBV4-3 to TRBJ2-7, with TRBD2 identical over 7 bases. This sequence was found in a human donor with multiple sclerosis. CDR3: CASSQARAGVTYEQYF. For the CDR3, the DNA is TGCGCCAGCAGCCAGGCTCGGGCGGGAGTCACCTACGAGCAGTACTTC.